This T cell receptor beta chain is drawn from a study of T cell responses to AZD1222 COVID-19 vaccine. The CDR3 consists of 11 residues. V gave up 5 bases and J gave up 6 bases, with 7 bases separating them. Per germline, CDR1 PRHDT and CDR2 FYEKMQ (reference sequence). The data were produced by immunoSEQ multiplex PCR, yet TCRdb's version contains in-frame clones alone and is incomplete. The repertoire holds some 200,000 clones, with about nine tenths as singletons. This clonotype originated in an adult in good health. Sample: peripheral blood, taken on day 0 of AZD1222 vaccination. The V call is TRBV13, the J call TRBJ1-2, with a possible D match to TRBD1 (5 bases). CDR3 coding DNA: TGTGCCAGCAGCCGGGGGGATGGCTACACCTTC. Protein sequence: CASSRGDGYTF.